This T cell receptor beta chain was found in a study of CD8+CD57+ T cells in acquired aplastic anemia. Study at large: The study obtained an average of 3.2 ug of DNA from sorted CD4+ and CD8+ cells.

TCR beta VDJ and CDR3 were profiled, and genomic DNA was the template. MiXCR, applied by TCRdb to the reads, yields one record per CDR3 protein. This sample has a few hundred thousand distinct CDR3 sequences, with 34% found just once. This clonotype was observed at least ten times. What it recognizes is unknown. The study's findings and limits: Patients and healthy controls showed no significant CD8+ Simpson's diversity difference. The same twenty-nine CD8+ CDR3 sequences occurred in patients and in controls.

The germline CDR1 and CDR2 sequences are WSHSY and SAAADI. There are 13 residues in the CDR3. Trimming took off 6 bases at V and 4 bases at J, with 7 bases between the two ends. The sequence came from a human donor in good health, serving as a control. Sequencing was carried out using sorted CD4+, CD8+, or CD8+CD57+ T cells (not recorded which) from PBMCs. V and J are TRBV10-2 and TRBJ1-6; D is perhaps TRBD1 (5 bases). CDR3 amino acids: CASRQVYNSPLHF. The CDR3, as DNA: TGCGCCAGCAGACAGGTTTATAATTCACCCCTCCACTTT.